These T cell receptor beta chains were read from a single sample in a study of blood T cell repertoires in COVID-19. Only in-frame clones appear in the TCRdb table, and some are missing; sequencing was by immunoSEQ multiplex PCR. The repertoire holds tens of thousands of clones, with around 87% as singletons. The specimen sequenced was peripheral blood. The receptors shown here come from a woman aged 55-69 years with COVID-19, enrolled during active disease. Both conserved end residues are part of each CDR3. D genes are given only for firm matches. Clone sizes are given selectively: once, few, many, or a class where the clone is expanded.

CDR3nt: TGTGCCAGCAGCGGAGCCCTAGCGGGAGGGATCTCTATCACCGGGGAGCTGTTTTTT
CDR3aa: CASSGALAGGISITGELFF
v_gene: TRBV9
j_gene: TRBJ2-2
abundance: .
d_gene: TRBD2

CDR3nt: TGTGCCAGTAGTAGAGGGAGCGGGAGGGAGGCAGATACGCAGTATTTT
CDR3aa: CASSRGSGREADTQYF
v_gene: TRBV19
j_gene: TRBJ2-3
abundance: .
d_gene: TRBD2

CDR3nt: TGTGCCAGTAGTATTGTGGCGGGACAGGGGGCGGGCGAGCAGTACTTC
CDR3aa: CASSIVAGQGAGEQYF
v_gene: TRBV19
j_gene: TRBJ2-7
abundance: .
d_gene: TRBD1

CDR3nt: TGTGCCAGCAGTCCAGGACAGACTGGAAACACCATATATTTT
CDR3aa: CASSPGQTGNTIYF
v_gene: TRBV27
j_gene: TRBJ1-3
abundance: .
d_gene: .

CDR3nt: TGCAGTGCTACCGGGGTCGGTGGCTACACCTTC
CDR3aa: CSATGVGGYTF
v_gene: TRBV20-1
j_gene: TRBJ1-2
abundance: .
d_gene: .

CDR3nt: TGCAGTGAATCGCACGGACAGGAAGCTTTCTTT
CDR3aa: CSESHGQEAFF
v_gene: TRBV20-1
j_gene: TRBJ1-1
abundance: .
d_gene: .

CDR3nt: TGTGCCACCAGTGATAGACTAGCGATGAGCACAGATACGCAGTATTTT
CDR3aa: CATSDRLAMSTDTQYF
v_gene: TRBV24-1
j_gene: TRBJ2-3
abundance: .
d_gene: TRBD2

CDR3nt: TGCAGCGTTGTCCCTGGACAGTCCTACGAGCAGTACTTC
CDR3aa: CSVVPGQSYEQYF
v_gene: TRBV29-1
j_gene: TRBJ2-7
abundance: once
d_gene: .

CDR3nt: TGCGCCAGCAGCCAAGGGGGGGCCTCCACCGGGGAGCTGTTTTTT
CDR3aa: CASSQGGASTGELFF
v_gene: TRBV5-1
j_gene: TRBJ2-2
abundance: .
d_gene: .

CDR3nt: TGTGCCAGCAGCTTACGGGGTGACACTGAAGCTTTCTTT
CDR3aa: CASSLRGDTEAFF
v_gene: TRBV7-9
j_gene: TRBJ1-1
abundance: .
d_gene: .

CDR3nt: TGCAGCGTTGAAAACTGGGACAGGGACCAAGAGACCCAGTACTTC
CDR3aa: CSVENWDRDQETQYF
v_gene: TRBV29-1
j_gene: TRBJ2-5
abundance: .
d_gene: TRBD1

CDR3nt: TGCAGCGCCGAAGGGGGGGAAGTCGATAACTATGGCTACACCTTC
CDR3aa: CSAEGGEVDNYGYTF
v_gene: TRBV29-1
j_gene: TRBJ1-2
abundance: .
d_gene: .

CDR3nt: TGCGCCAGCAGCCAAGATCCTGGACAGGGAATCTCCTCCTACAATGAGCAGTTCTTC
CDR3aa: CASSQDPGQGISSYNEQFF
v_gene: TRBV4-3
j_gene: TRBJ2-1
abundance: few
d_gene: TRBD1

CDR3nt: TGTGCCAGCAGTTACATCAGGTCGCGCAATCAGCCCCAGCATTTT
CDR3aa: CASSYIRSRNQPQHF
v_gene: TRBV6-2/TRBV6-3
j_gene: TRBJ1-5
abundance: .
d_gene: .

CDR3nt: TGTGCCAGCAGCCAGGGACTAGCGGGAGGGCCCGAGCAGTACTTC
CDR3aa: CASSQGLAGGPEQYF
v_gene: TRBV7-2
j_gene: TRBJ2-7
abundance: .
d_gene: TRBD2

CDR3nt: TGTGCCAGTAGTATAGTTACACAGGGGGCCTACGAGCAGTACTTC
CDR3aa: CASSIVTQGAYEQYF
v_gene: TRBV19
j_gene: TRBJ2-7
abundance: .
d_gene: TRBD1

CDR3nt: TGTGCCAGCAGGGCTAGCGGGGCCGTCGCCGGGGAGCTGTTTTTT
CDR3aa: CASRASGAVAGELFF
v_gene: TRBV11-2
j_gene: TRBJ2-2
abundance: .
d_gene: TRBD2

CDR3nt: TGTGCCAGCAGTTTCGTGAACACTGAAGCTTTCTTT
CDR3aa: CASSFVNTEAFF
v_gene: TRBV6-2/TRBV6-3
j_gene: TRBJ1-1
abundance: .
d_gene: .

CDR3nt: TGTGCCAGTAGTAGATTATCTAGCGGTGCCTACAATGAGCAGTTCTTC
CDR3aa: CASSRLSSGAYNEQFF
v_gene: TRBV19
j_gene: TRBJ2-1
abundance: once
d_gene: TRBD2

CDR3nt: TGTGCCAGCAGCTCCCCCGGGGCTAGCGGGAGCAACGAGCAGTTCTTC
CDR3aa: CASSSPGASGSNEQFF
v_gene: TRBV7-3
j_gene: TRBJ2-1
abundance: .
d_gene: TRBD2

CDR3nt: TGTGCCAGCAGCTTAGGGGCACCAGGGGCCCTACAAGAGACCCAGTACTTC
CDR3aa: CASSLGAPGALQETQYF
v_gene: TRBV7-9
j_gene: TRBJ2-5
abundance: .
d_gene: .

CDR3nt: TGTGCCATCTCGGGACAGGGGGGCTACGAGCAGTACTTC
CDR3aa: CAISGQGGYEQYF
v_gene: TRBV10-3
j_gene: TRBJ2-7
abundance: few
d_gene: TRBD1

CDR3nt: TGTGCCAGCAGCTTTAGTCTCTACACCGGGGAGCTGTTTTTT
CDR3aa: CASSFSLYTGELFF
v_gene: TRBV5-6
j_gene: TRBJ2-2
abundance: .
d_gene: .

CDR3nt: TGTGCCACCAGTGATCCTACGCGAGAGGGCGGGGAGCTGTTTTTT
CDR3aa: CATSDPTREGGELFF
v_gene: TRBV24-1
j_gene: TRBJ2-2
abundance: .
d_gene: .

CDR3nt: TGTGCCAGCAGTGAAGAAGCGGGACCCTACAATGAGCAGTTCTTC
CDR3aa: CASSEEAGPYNEQFF
v_gene: TRBV6-1
j_gene: TRBJ2-1
abundance: .
d_gene: TRBD2

CDR3nt: TGTGCCACCAGTGGGAGGAAGATGCGGGGGCGGGGGCCTCACGGGGAGCTGTTTTTT
CDR3aa: CATSGRKMRGRGPHGELFF
v_gene: TRBV24-1
j_gene: TRBJ2-2
abundance: .
d_gene: .